This T cell receptor (beta chain) appears in the sequencing data of a study of control samples from healthy donors and cancer patients. J gave up 7 bases and V 3 bases, and 4 bases lay outside the gene matches. From germline, CDR1 is SGDLS and CDR2 YYNGEE. The CDR3 consists of 14 residues. Clones were sequenced by immunoSEQ multiplex PCR, and TCRdb holds only the in-frame ones, with some missing. The sample yields around 95,000 clones, approximately 80% seen once. Input material: blood. V usage is TRBV9 and J usage is TRBJ1-5; 10 positions match TRBD1. The sequence derives from a man under 40 in good health. The CDR3 spells CASSATGGQQPQHF. As DNA, the CDR3 is TGTGCCAGCAGCGCGACAGGGGGCCAACAGCCCCAGCATTTT. The full variable domain, rest sourced from reference TRBV9 and TRBJ1-5, is DSGVTQTPKHLITATGQRVTLRCSPRSGDLSVYWYQQSLDQGLQFLIQYYNGEERAKGNILERFSAQQFPDLHSELNLSSLELGDSALYFCASSATGGQQPQHFGDGTRLSIL.